These 9 T cell receptor beta chains were all obtained from the same sample, sequenced in a study of T cells in Graves' hyperthyroidism and ophthalmopathy. The CDR3 regions of TCR beta were amplified from RNA transcripts. Primed by the HTBI set, a first-round RT-PCR was run on the TCR CDR3. TCRdb re-analysed the multiplex PCR reads in MiXCR, keeping a single row per CDR3 protein. The data show around 500,000 distinct CDR3 sequences, roughly a sixth seen once. Material for sequencing was blood. All receptors come from a young woman with Graves' ophthalmopathy.

In its sample, this clonotype was seen a few times. The chain uses TRBV9 and TRBJ2-7, with a weak D call TRBD2 (5 bases). Trimming took off 1 base at V and 7 bases at J, with 18 bases between the two ends. The CDR3 has 15 amino acids. The germline CDR1 and CDR2 sequences are SGDLS and YYNGEE. The CDR3 bases are TGTGCCAGCAGCGTAAGGGAAGGGCGGACGGGAGAGCAGTACTTC. Protein sequence: CASSVREGRTGEQYF.

The sample holds a few counts of this clonotype. The chain employs TRBV4-2 and TRBJ2-7, with D possibly being TRBD1 (5 bases). The CDR3 is 14 amino acids. CDR1 is LGHNA, CDR2 YNFKEQ, per germline. The V and J ends lost 0 bases and 3 bases respectively, with 9 bases between them. The CDR3 is CASSQEVDSYEQYF. The CDR3 region has the DNA TGTGCCAGCAGCCAAGAAGTCGACAGCTACGAGCAGTACTTC.

This clonotype was found many times. The chain employs TRBV28 and TRBJ2-3; TRBD1 is a possible D gene (5 bases). Per germline, CDR1 MDHEN and CDR2 SYDVKM. The CDR3 has 15 amino acids. V was shortened by 3 bases and J by 3 bases, with 13 bases between the two germline ends. CDR3 region: CASSFGDRRTDTQYF. CDR3 sequence (DNA): TGTGCCAGCAGTTTCGGTGACAGAAGAACAGATACGCAGTATTTT.

The rearrangement uses TRBV6-2 or TRBV6-3 and TRBJ2-1, with TRBD1 matching over 10 bases. V gave up 6 bases and J gave up 8 bases; unmatched junction bases: 7. This CDR3 spans 14 amino acids. From germline, CDR1 is MNHEY and CDR2 SVGEGT. The CDR3 DNA reads TGTGCCAGCAGGTACGGGACAGGGGCCCATGAGCAGTTCTTC. It codes for CASRYGTGAHEQFF.

The chain employs TRBV11-3 and TRBJ2-1; D unresolved. V shed 3 bases and J shed 6 bases, with 15 bases lying between them. CDR3 length equals 15 residues. Germline V gene lookup returns CDR1 SGHNT and CDR2 YENEEA. The CDR3 DNA sequence: TGTGCCAGCAGCTTGGGTAGCAATTCGGTCAATGAGCAGTTCTTC. It encodes CASSLGSNSVNEQFF.

This clonotype was seen a handful of times. J is TRBJ2-5 and V is TRBV28; tentative D call: TRBD2 (6 bases). V lost 7 bases, J lost 5 bases, and 17 bases lay in between. Germline V gives CDR1 MDHEN, CDR2 SYDVKM. This CDR3 is built from 14 residues. CDR3 region: CASTTPGLGETQYF. CDR3 nucleotides: TGTGCCAGCACTACCCCGGGACTTGGGGAGACCCAGTACTTC.

Ten or more counts support this clonotype. The rearrangement uses TRBV5-6 and TRBJ2-7, with D unclear. With 2 bases removed from V and 4 bases from J, the gap between germline ends came to 19 bases. The CDR3 covers 16 residues. Germline V gene sequence: CDR1 SGHDT, CDR2 YYEEEE. The CDR3 spells CASSFETAVMTYEQYF. CDR3 nucleotides: TGTGCCAGCAGCTTTGAAACGGCCGTCATGACTTACGAGCAGTACTTC.

The V call is TRBV9, the J call TRBJ2-7; TRBD2 is a possible D gene (5 bases). V was pared by 3 bases and J by 7 bases, with 8 bases between. This CDR3 contains 11 residues. Per the germline V gene, CDR1 is SGDLS and CDR2 is YYNGEE. The DNA for the CDR3 is TGTGCCAGCAGCGCGGGATTTGAGCAGTACTTC. Translation gives CASSAGFEQYF.

This clonotype was counted only a few times. This chain connects TRBV5-1 to TRBJ1-2; 7 nucleotides line up with TRBD1. Germline CDR1 and CDR2: SGHRS and YFSETQ. With 5 bases clipped from V and 4 bases from J, the junction kept 8 bases outside the gene matches. This CDR3 comprises 14 residues. CDR3 protein: CASSSIRGIYGYTF. CDR3 sequence (DNA): TGCGCCAGCAGTTCTATCAGGGGGATCTATGGCTACACCTTC.